Shown below are 22 T cell receptor beta chains from a single sample sequenced in a study of blood T cell repertoires in COVID-19. Profiling relied on immunoSEQ multiplex PCR, and the TCRdb table lists in-frame clones only, not all of them. The sample contains some 90,000 clones, approximately 86% of which appear only once. Sequencing was done on a sample of peripheral blood. Receptor source: a woman over 75 with acute or convalescent COVID-19.

The chain links TRBV29-1 to TRBJ1-2, with D possibly being TRBD1 (5 bases). This CDR3 has 11 amino acids. Germline V gene sequence: CDR1 SQVTM, CDR2 ANQGSEA. The V gene lost 6 bases and the J gene lost 6 bases, with 11 bases spanning the gap. The CDR3 DNA follows: TGCAGCGTGAGGGGAGGGAATGGCTACACCTTC. It is translated as CSVRGGNGYTF. Combining the CDR3 with reference TRBV29-1 and TRBJ1-2 gives the whole variable domain SAVISQKPSRDICQRGTSLTIQCQVDSQVTMMFWYRQQPGQSLTLIATANQGSEATYESGFVIDKFPISRPNLTFSTLTVSNMSPEDSSIYLCSVRGGNGYTFGSGTRLTVV.

The chain couples TRBV7-9 to TRBJ2-5, with D possibly being TRBD1 (5 bases). The CDR3 consists of 14 residues. Germline CDR1 SEHNR, CDR2 FQNEAQ (reference sequence). The germline V and J ends were trimmed by 8 bases and 9 bases, with 22 bases remaining between them. The DNA for the CDR3 is TGTGCCAGCCGAAGGGGCCCAGCCGGTGGGTCCCAGTACTTC. Its protein is CASRRGPAGGSQYF.

V usage is TRBV10-1 and J usage is TRBJ2-7; D possibly corresponds to TRBD1 (6 bases). The CDR3 is 14 amino acids. Germline lookup yields CDR1 WNHNN and CDR2 SYGVQD (reference sequence). V was pared by 5 bases and J by 1 base, with 12 bases between. This CDR3 is CASSTGTPSYEQYF. DNA for the CDR3: TGCGCCAGCAGTACCGGGACACCTTCCTACGAGCAGTACTTC.

The V and J genes are TRBV18 and TRBJ2-2; 9 nucleotides align to TRBD2. Germline loops: CDR1 KGHSH, CDR2 LQKENI. Unmatched junction bases numbered 4, after V lost 5 bases and J lost 3 bases. The CDR3 totals 15 residues. The CDR3 sequence: CASSVQRGDTGELFF. CDR3 DNA sequence: TGTGCCAGCTCAGTCCAGCGGGGGGACACCGGGGAGCTGTTTTTT.

V is TRBV5-1 and J is TRBJ2-3, with 13 bases that match TRBD2. The CDR3 totals 18 residues. CDR1 is SGHRS, CDR2 YFSETQ, per germline. The ends lost 4 bases at V and 0 bases at J; junction bases unmatched: 8. The CDR3, as DNA: TGCGCCAGCAGCCCGACTAGCGGGGGGCCACCAAGCACAGATACGCAGTATTTT. This codes for CASSPTSGGPPSTDTQYF.

The rearrangement uses TRBV6-6 and TRBJ2-1, with 7 bases lining up with TRBD1. CDR3 size: 14 residues. CDR1 is MNHNY and CDR2 is SVGAGI in the germline V gene (reference sequence). J lost 4 bases, V lost 4 bases, and 4 bases had no gene match. The CDR3 DNA reads as TGTGCCAGCAGTTCGTCGGACAGGTACAATGAGCAGTTCTTC. Translated: CASSSSDRYNEQFF.

The J gene is TRBJ1-4, the V gene TRBV5-1, with TRBD1 matching 8 bases. Germline lookup yields CDR1 SGHRS and CDR2 YFSETQ. The CDR3 sequence is 15 residues long. The ends lost 3 bases at V and 7 bases at J; junction bases unmatched: 8. CDR3 sequence (DNA): TGCGCCAGCAGCTCAGGGACAGGTCGTGTTGAAAAACTGTTTTTT. This encodes CASSSGTGRVEKLFF. The complete variable domain, with remaining parts taken from reference TRBV5-1 and TRBJ1-4, reads KAGVTQTPRYLIKTRGQQVTLSCSPISGHRSVSWYQQTPGQGLQFLFEYFSETQRNKGNFPGRFSGRQFSNSRSEMNVSTLELGDSALYLCASSSGTGRVEKLFFGSGTQLSVL.

V usage is TRBV10-3 and J usage is TRBJ1-2; D not certain. In germline, CDR1 is ENHRY, CDR2 SYGVKD. The CDR3 is made up of 13 amino acids. V lost 7 bases and J 4 bases, leaving 13 bases between the germline ends. The CDR3, as DNA: TGTGCCATCAAGGTCAGCGGCAGCTATGGCTACACCTTC. As protein: CAIKVSGSYGYTF.

The V call is TRBV7-3, the J call TRBJ2-1; 10 positions match TRBD2. CDR1 and CDR2 from the germline V gene are SGHTA and FQGTGA. This CDR3 is 16 amino acids long. Trimming cost V 2 bases and J 7 bases; bases outside gene matches: 8. The chain's CDR3 is CASSLDGLAGVNEQFF. DNA for the CDR3: TGTGCCAGCAGCTTAGATGGGCTAGCGGGGGTTAATGAGCAGTTCTTC.

This chain links TRBV6-5 with TRBJ2-7, with TRBD1 matching over 11 bases. The CDR3 consists of 14 residues. Germline CDR1 is MNHEY and CDR2 is SVGAGI. After removal of 7 bases from V and 5 bases from J, the junction contained 7 bases not matched to a gene. The CDR3 loop is CASIPGQGAHEQYF. CDR3 nucleotides: TGTGCCAGCATCCCCGGACAGGGGGCTCACGAGCAGTACTTC.

V and J are TRBV27 and TRBJ2-6; D uncertain. This CDR3 region has 15 residues. Between the trimmed V and J ends, which lost 6 bases and 0 bases, there was a span of 9 bases. The germline V gene encodes CDR1 MNHEY and CDR2 SMNVEV (reference sequence). The CDR3 DNA reads TGTGCCAGCAGCTCCCTTATCTCTGGGGCCAACGTCCTGACTTTC. As protein: CASSSLISGANVLTF.

The chain combines TRBV11-3 with TRBJ2-7; tentatively, D is TRBD2 (5 bases). Germline-derived CDR1 and CDR2 are SGHNT and YENEEA. V gave up 3 bases and J gave up 6 bases, with 18 bases separating them. This CDR3 is 15 amino acids long. Here the CDR3 reads CASSFRRTQEREQYF. CDR3 coding DNA: TGTGCCAGCAGCTTTCGTCGGACTCAGGAACGCGAGCAGTACTTC.

V is TRBV5-5 and J is TRBJ2-7; the match to TRBD1 covers 12 bases. From germline, CDR1 is SGHKS and CDR2 YYEKEE (reference sequence). V trimming: 3 bases; J trimming: 3 bases; junction bases outside the gene matches: 13. The CDR3 has 18 amino acids. CDR3 sequence (DNA): TGTGCCAGCAGCTACGCCGGGACAGGGGGCCTGGGTGGCTACGAGCAGTACTTC. This translates into CASSYAGTGGLGGYEQYF.

The chain combines TRBV6-5 with TRBJ2-7; perhaps TRBD1 as D (6 bases). V gave up 2 bases and J gave up 2 bases, with 16 bases separating them. Germline V CDR1 and CDR2: MNHEY, SVGAGI. The CDR3 runs 16 residues. The CDR3 region has the DNA TGTGCCAGCAGTTACAAGAGGACAGTCGCCACCTACGAGCAGTACTTC. Translating it yields CASSYKRTVATYEQYF.

This CDR3 is CASSRTDYGYTF. For the CDR3, the DNA is TGTGCCAGTAGTAGGACTGACTATGGCTACACCTTC. The chain links TRBV19 to TRBJ1-2; D unclear. V dropped 4 bases and J dropped 3 bases, with 6 bases sitting between them. CDR1 is LNHDA and CDR2 is SQIVND in the germline V gene (reference sequence). This CDR3 has 12 amino acids. Full variable domain (rest looked up from reference TRBV19 and TRBJ1-2): DGGITQSPKYLFRKEGQNVTLSCEQNLNHDAMYWYRQDPGQGLRLIYYSQIVNDFQKGDIAEGYSVSREKKESFPLTVTSAQKNPTAFYLCASSRTDYGYTFGSGTRLTVV.

This chain connects TRBV6-5 to TRBJ1-4; D remains unclear. There are 15 residues in the CDR3. Trimming shortened V by 6 bases and J by 4 bases, and 15 bases separated the two germline ends. CDR1 and CDR2 from the germline V gene are MNHEY and SVGAGI. CDR3 protein: CASSSLFRSNEKLFF. The CDR3 DNA reads TGTGCCAGCAGCTCCCTGTTCCGGAGTAATGAAAAACTGTTTTTT.

This sequence joins TRBV7-2 and TRBJ1-4; 7 bases line up with TRBD1. The V gene end was trimmed by 0 bases and the J gene end by 10 bases; junction bases not matched to a gene: 17. This CDR3 region has 18 residues. Germline V gives CDR1 SGHTA, CDR2 FQGNSA. This CDR3 reads CASSLAPGGGRGTGKLFF. CDR3 DNA: TGTGCCAGCAGCTTAGCCCCTGGGGGTGGCAGGGGGACGGGAAAACTGTTTTTT.

This clone was counted a few times. The V call is TRBV12-5, the J call TRBJ2-2; TRBD1 is a possible D gene (6 bases). V was clipped by 0 bases and J by 6 bases, with 14 bases between them. Per the germline V gene, CDR1 is LGHNT and CDR2 is FRNRAP. CDR3 length: 16 amino acids. CDR3 region: CASGLVSVAGAGELFF. The DNA for the CDR3 is TGTGCTAGTGGTTTGGTATCTGTAGCAGGGGCCGGGGAGCTGTTTTTT.

This clone showed up just once. This sequence joins TRBV12-1 and TRBJ2-2; the table's D call TRBD1 went unverified against the DNA. TRBV12-1 has pseudogene status. This CDR3 contains 13 residues. The CDR3 reads CARGTRATGELFF. CDR3 bases: TGTGCCAGGGGGACAAGGGCCACCGGGGAGCTGTTTTTT.

The J gene is TRBJ1-3, the V gene TRBV3-1 (or the pseudogene TRBV3-2); perhaps TRBD1 as D (5 bases). The germline V gene encodes CDR1 LGHDT and CDR2 YNNKEL (reference sequence). Trimming removed 4 bases from V and 3 bases from J, with 13 bases in between. The CDR3 is 15 amino acids. CDR3 sequence: CASSRVGGGGNTIYF. For the CDR3, the DNA is TGTGCCAGCAGCCGAGTGGGGGGTGGTGGAAACACCATATATTTT.

This chain links TRBV29-1 with TRBJ1-5; 11 nucleotides line up with TRBD1. The CDR3 totals 13 residues. CDR1 and CDR2 from the germline V gene are SQVTM and ANQGSEA. Trimming cost V 4 bases and J 6 bases; bases outside gene matches: 2. CDR3 protein: CSVVGQGGQPQHF. CDR3 in DNA: TGCAGCGTTGTGGGACAGGGGGGTCAGCCCCAGCATTTT.

The rearrangement links TRBV29-1 to TRBJ1-1; TRBD1 is a possible D gene (6 bases). V was clipped by 6 bases and J by 7 bases, with 18 bases between them. CDR1 SQVTM and CDR2 ANQGSEA come from the germline V gene. The CDR3 is 13 residues long. Here the CDR3 reads CSVPPTGLSEAFF. The CDR3 nucleotides are TGCAGCGTCCCTCCTACAGGGCTCAGTGAAGCTTTCTTT.